This T cell receptor beta chain was sequenced during a study of CXCR3-negative and CXCR3-positive naive CD8 T cells. Study results and limitations: TRBV-TRBJ usage was similar across naive CXCR3 subsets but distinct in memory cells. Both naive subsets had comparably high diversity; memory CD8+ cells much lower.

Germline CDR1 SEHNR, CDR2 FQNEAQ (reference sequence). The CDR3 runs 14 residues. As concerns this clonotype: Antigen specificity is unknown.

Preparation of TRB cDNA libraries relied on 5' RACE carrying UMI labels. From the 5' RACE reads, TCRdb lists one entry per CDR3 protein and no DNA. This sample carries about 130,000 distinct CDR3 sequences, with nearly 0.5% going to the ten biggest clones. Triplicate approximately 280,000-cell sorts were made of each CD8+ T cell subset. Among CD8+ T cells, naive ones were CD45RO-CCR7+CD27+CD95-. This chain links TRBV7-9 with TRBJ2-7. The receptor was derived from a human donor in good health. Some clones in this sample may be carry-over from other donors' samples. The sequenced sample consisted of naive CXCR3- CD8+ T cells from blood. Subset given: CD45RO-CCR7+CD27+CD95- naive CD8+ T cells lacking CXCR3 (TNR3-). The CDR3 loop reads CASSGVGPSYEQYF.